This T cell receptor beta chain was profiled in a study of T cell repertoires in ileal Crohn's disease. Measured with immunoSEQ multiplex PCR; TCRdb has only the in-frame clones, and not every one. The repertoire consists of 3,100 or so clones, with 89% occurring once and the leading ten covering roughly 14%. On this clone itself: Its antigen is not identified.

Study observations and caveats: Compared with CD4 T cells, sorted CD8 cells carried more expanded clones.

Time point given: proximal margin of the surgical specimen (macroscopically non-inflamed). The CDR3 runs 15 residues. Per germline, CDR1 LNHDA and CDR2 SQIVND (reference sequence). V was trimmed by 5 bases and J by 0 bases, leaving 11 bases between them. This clonotype was sampled from an adult with Crohn's disease. The sequenced material came from ileal tissue. This chain joins TRBV19 and TRBJ1-5; D is uncertain. CDR3 in amino acids: CASSETVNSNQPQHF. CDR3 nucleotide sequence: TGTGCCAGTAGTGAGACGGTTAATAGCAATCAGCCCCAGCATTTT.